One sample yielded the 31 T cell receptor beta chains listed below, sequenced in a study of blood T cell repertoires in COVID-19. Only in-frame clones appear in the TCRdb table, and some are missing; sequencing was by immunoSEQ multiplex PCR. The sample includes 320,000 or so clones, over 75% of them seen just once. The sample taken for sequencing was PBMCs or T cells enriched from blood (not recorded which). The receptors derive from a woman younger than 45 who had recovered from COVID-19.

The chain employs TRBV5-1 and TRBJ1-2, with 9 nucleotides matching TRBD1. Trimming removed 0 bases from V and 6 bases from J; junction bases left unmatched: 3. Germline CDR1 SGHRS, CDR2 YFSETQ. This CDR3 region has 14 residues. CDR3 amino acids: CASSLGDRDHGYTF. The CDR3 coding sequence is TGCGCCAGCAGCTTGGGGGACAGGGACCATGGCTACACCTTC.

J is TRBJ1-6 and V is TRBV13; 10 bases line up with TRBD1. Germline CDR1 reads PRHDT; CDR2 reads FYEKMQ (reference sequence). V shed 4 bases and J 4 bases; nucleotides not matched to a gene: 4. The CDR3 covers 16 residues. CDR3 DNA: TGTGCCAGCAGCTCTGGACAGGGGGGATATAATTCACCCCTCCACTTT. Residues: CASSSGQGGYNSPLHF.

The V and J genes are TRBV19 and TRBJ2-2; a weak D match, TRBD1 (6 bases). The V end was cut by 3 bases, the J end by 4 bases, with 15 bases between. This CDR3 region has 16 residues. Germline loops: CDR1 LNHDA, CDR2 SQIVND (reference sequence). CDR3 protein: CASSIGQPLLTGELFF. DNA for the CDR3: TGTGCCAGTAGTATTGGACAGCCCTTGCTCACCGGGGAGCTGTTTTTT.

The rearrangement joins TRBV5-5 to TRBJ2-7, with D uncertain. CDR3 length: 13 residues. The germline V and J ends were trimmed by 4 bases and 5 bases, with 13 bases remaining between them. The germline V gene has CDR1 SGHKS and CDR2 YYEKEE (reference sequence). The DNA for the CDR3 is TGTGCCAGCAGCCCTCTGATCCGGGACGAGCAGTACTTC. This gives the protein CASSPLIRDEQYF.

This chain joins TRBV11-2 and TRBJ1-5; D is possibly TRBD1 (5 bases). Germline V CDR1 and CDR2: SGHAT, FQNNGV. V was pared by 1 base and J by 5 bases, with 6 bases between. There are 13 residues in the CDR3. The CDR3 region is CASSLGRDQPQHF. DNA of the CDR3: TGTGCCAGCAGCTTAGGCAGGGATCAGCCCCAGCATTTT.

The gene calls are TRBV5-1 and TRBJ2-7, with 7 positions matching TRBD1. Trimming removed 4 bases from V and 4 bases from J; junction bases left unmatched: 5. The germline V gene encodes CDR1 SGHRS and CDR2 YFSETQ. This CDR3 has 13 residues. This chain's CDR3 is CASSPGQEYEQYF. DNA of the CDR3: TGCGCCAGCAGCCCCGGACAGGAGTACGAGCAGTACTTC.

This chain connects TRBV6-5 to TRBJ2-7; TRBD1 aligns across 8 bases. The CDR3 runs to 14 residues. Losses at the gene ends were 8 bases for V and 4 bases for J; bases not matched to a gene: 10. Germline V gives CDR1 MNHEY, CDR2 SVGAGI. CDR3 nucleotide sequence: TGTGCCAGCGCCGGGACAGGAGCCTTATACGAGCAGTACTTC. This sequence encodes CASAGTGALYEQYF.

The CDR3: CASGQGRTEAFF. CDR3 nucleotide sequence: TGTGCCTCTGGACAGGGTAGAACTGAAGCTTTCTTT. The chain has TRBV30 and TRBJ1-1; 8 positions agree with TRBD1. CDR3 length: 12 residues. Unmatched junction bases numbered 6, after V lost 7 bases and J lost 5 bases. The V gene's germline CDR1 is GTSNPN and CDR2 SVGIG (reference sequence).

The V and J genes are TRBV12-5 and TRBJ2-5; TRBD2 agrees at 8 bases. Trimming at V came to 6 bases and at J to 4 bases, leaving 10 bases not matched to a gene. The germline gives CDR1 LGHNT, CDR2 FRNRAP. CDR3 length: 15 residues. The CDR3 coding sequence is TGTGCTAGTGGACCCCGGGGGGGGGAACGAGAGACCCAGTACTTC. Translation gives CASGPRGGERETQYF.

The chain combines TRBV6-5 with TRBJ2-2, with 8 positions matching TRBD2. The CDR3 length is 16 residues. With 1 base clipped from V and 5 bases from J, the junction kept 6 bases outside the gene matches. Germline values: CDR1 MNHEY, CDR2 SVGAGI. CDR3 sequence reads: CASSYLSAGETGELFF. CDR3 nucleotides: TGTGCCAGCAGTTACTTATCAGCGGGGGAGACCGGGGAGCTGTTTTTT.

This sequence joins TRBV7-9 and TRBJ2-1; D unresolved. CDR1 is SEHNR, CDR2 FQNEAQ, per germline (reference sequence). The CDR3 has 15 residues. The V end was cut by 5 bases, the J end by 9 bases, with 20 bases between. The CDR3 region is CASSPSGPGGVEQFF. The CDR3 region has the DNA TGTGCCAGCAGCCCCAGTGGCCCCGGTGGAGTTGAGCAGTTCTTC.

This rearrangement joins TRBV14 to TRBJ2-1; TRBD1 might be the D (6 bases). The CDR3 runs to 15 residues. Germline CDR1 SGHDN, CDR2 FVKESK. V lost 4 bases and J lost 2, with 12 bases in between. The CDR3 sequence is CASSLAGAPYNEQFF. In DNA form, the CDR3 reads TGTGCCAGCAGCCTTGCAGGGGCCCCCTACAATGAGCAGTTCTTC.

The chain combines TRBV5-1 with TRBJ2-5, with TRBD2 identical over 9 bases. This CDR3 has 15 residues. V was pared by 0 bases and J by 4 bases, with 4 bases of the junction left unmatched. CDR1 and CDR2 (germline): SGHRS, YFSETQ. The CDR3 loop is CASSLVQAGGETQYF. The CDR3 nucleotides read TGCGCCAGCAGCTTGGTTCAAGCGGGGGGAGAGACCCAGTACTTC.

V is TRBV29-1 and J is TRBJ1-4; D remains unclear. CDR3 length: 13 residues. Germline V lookup: CDR1 SQVTM, CDR2 ANQGSEA. V lost 6 bases, J lost 6 bases, and 14 bases lay in between. The CDR3 protein is CSVSLRLYEKLFF. Here the CDR3 DNA reads TGCAGCGTGAGTCTCCGGTTGTATGAAAAACTGTTTTTT.

V and J are TRBV2 and TRBJ2-1; 15 nucleotides match TRBD2. Germline-derived CDR1 and CDR2 are SNHLY and FYNNEI. This CDR3 contains 15 residues. V dropped 8 bases and J dropped 6; count of bases not matched to a gene: 5. The chain's CDR3 is CASLPGLAGGNEQFF. The CDR3 nucleotides are TGTGCCAGCCTCCCGGGACTAGCGGGGGGCAATGAGCAGTTCTTC.

With respect to this clone: The sample carries other DNA sequences with the same CDR3. This sequence joins TRBV2 and TRBJ2-3; weak D call: TRBD2 (6 bases). In germline, CDR1 is SNHLY, CDR2 FYNNEI. The germline V and J ends were trimmed by 6 bases and 1 base, with 11 bases remaining between them. The CDR3 has 14 amino acids. The CDR3 region is CASRVSGGTDTQYF. The CDR3, as DNA: TGTGCCAGCAGGGTTAGCGGAGGCACAGATACGCAGTATTTT.

This clone was observed a single time. The V gene is TRBV28, the J gene TRBJ2-1, with TRBD2 matching 13 bases. The CDR3 is made up of 19 amino acids. Germline V gene lookup returns CDR1 MDHEN and CDR2 SYDVKM. The J segment lost 10 bases and the V segment lost 7 bases, leaving 22 bases of the junction unmatched. CDR3 protein: CASKILTPTSGGAFYEQFF. The DNA for the CDR3 is TGTGCCAGCAAAATACTTACCCCCACTAGCGGGGGGGCCTTTTACGAGCAGTTCTTC.

This rearrangement joins TRBV12-5 to TRBJ1-1, with TRBD1 as a possible D gene (6 bases). Germline V gene sequence: CDR1 LGHNT, CDR2 FRNRAP. V shed 1 base and J shed 4 bases, with 10 bases lying between them. This CDR3 region has 14 residues. CDR3 protein: CASGLDIQGTEAFF. As DNA, the CDR3 is TGTGCTAGTGGTTTGGACATACAGGGCACTGAAGCTTTCTTT.

V and J are TRBV10-2 and TRBJ2-5; 10 bases map to TRBD2. This CDR3 has 16 amino acids. The V segment lost 2 bases and the J segment 1 base; nucleotides outside the gene matches: 4. Germline-derived CDR1 and CDR2 are WSHSY and SAAADI. CDR3 sequence reads: CASSESSGGPQETQYF. In DNA, the CDR3 is TGCGCCAGCAGTGAGAGTAGCGGGGGGCCCCAAGAGACCCAGTACTTC.

The chain links TRBV9 to TRBJ2-1, with 10 bases fitting TRBD2. CDR3 length: 15 residues. Germline CDR1 SGDLS, CDR2 YYNGEE. With 4 bases clipped from V and 5 bases from J, the junction kept 6 bases outside the gene matches. Here the CDR3 reads CASSTRTSGNNEQFF. CDR3 nucleotide sequence: TGTGCCAGCAGCACCCGGACTAGCGGAAACAATGAGCAGTTCTTC.

The chain carries TRBV4-1 and TRBJ2-1, with TRBD2 identical over 13 bases. This CDR3 comprises 17 residues. V trimming: 4 bases; J trimming: 10 bases; junction bases outside the gene matches: 13. Looked up from germline, CDR1 is MGHRA and CDR2 is YSYEKL. This chain's CDR3 is CASSLRLRLAGGFEQFF. CDR3 coding DNA: TGCGCCAGCAGCCTCCGACTCCGACTAGCGGGGGGATTCGAGCAGTTCTTC.

The chain is built from TRBV6-1 and TRBJ1-5; D remains unclear. This CDR3 is 15 amino acids long. The germline CDR1 and CDR2 sequences are MNHNS and SASEGT. V lost 1 base and J 4 bases, leaving 11 bases between the germline ends. Here the CDR3 reads CASSEGAGRNQPQHF. Here the CDR3 DNA reads TGTGCCAGCAGTGAAGGGGCAGGTAGAAATCAGCCCCAGCATTTT.

The gene calls are TRBV2 and TRBJ2-3; TRBD2 matches 9 bases. Germline V gene sequence: CDR1 SNHLY, CDR2 FYNNEI. CDR3 length equals 15 residues. Losses at the gene ends were 5 bases for V and 6 bases for J; bases not matched to a gene: 9. The CDR3 is CASSPAGGHGDTQYF. CDR3 in DNA: TGTGCCAGCAGTCCAGCGGGGGGCCATGGGGATACGCAGTATTTT.

The rearrangement joins TRBV7-2 to TRBJ1-4; TRBD1 aligns across 7 bases. Germline values: CDR1 SGHTA, CDR2 FQGNSA. V was pared by 1 base and J by 7 bases, with 6 bases of the junction left unmatched. CDR3 length: 15 residues. CDR3 sequence: CASSLGAGGFEKLFF. CDR3 DNA sequence: TGTGCCAGCAGCTTAGGGGCAGGGGGGTTTGAAAAACTGTTTTTT.

The J gene is TRBJ1-1, the V gene TRBV27, with a weak D call TRBD1 (5 bases). CDR3 length: 15 amino acids. Germline lookup yields CDR1 MNHEY and CDR2 SMNVEV (reference sequence). The V end was cut by 4 bases, the J end by 0 bases, with 12 bases between. CDR3: CASSSRQKMNTEAFF. CDR3 sequence (DNA): TGTGCCAGCAGTTCTCGACAGAAAATGAACACTGAAGCTTTCTTT.

This clone was recorded once. The chain uses TRBV12-3 or TRBV12-4 and TRBJ1-4; TRBD1 aligns across 7 bases. The CDR3 is 12 amino acids. V shed 0 bases, J shed 11 bases, and the junction held 0 bases outside the gene matches. In DNA form, the CDR3 reads TGTGCCAGCAGTTTAGCAGGGGGCAAACTGTTTTTT. Its protein product is CASSLAGGKLFF.

The chain uses TRBV7-2 and TRBJ2-7; D is possibly TRBD1 (6 bases). V dropped 1 base and J dropped 6 bases, with 13 bases sitting between them. Per germline, CDR1 SGHTA and CDR2 FQGNSA. The CDR3 loop spans 14 amino acids. CDR3 DNA: TGTGCCAGCAGCTTAGACAGGGCATCCCTCGAGCAGTACTTC. Residues: CASSLDRASLEQYF. The whole variable domain, filled in from reference TRBV7-2 and TRBJ2-7, reads GAGVSQSPSNKVTEKGKDVELRCDPISGHTALYWYRQSLGQGLEFLIYFQGNSAPDKSGLPSDRFSAERTGGSVSTLTIQRTQQEDSAVYLCASSLDRASLEQYFGPGTRLTVT.

V gene TRBV7-8 combines with J gene TRBJ2-5; 7 nucleotides match TRBD2. Trimming at V came to 7 bases and at J to 5 bases, leaving 10 bases not matched to a gene. The germline gives CDR1 SGHVS, CDR2 FQNEAQ. The CDR3 has 14 amino acids. CDR3 sequence (DNA): TGTGCCAGCACCCCTGGGGGGGGGTGGGAGACCCAGTACTTC. This encodes CASTPGGGWETQYF.

This clone occurred a few times. The V call is TRBV9, the J call TRBJ2-7; D gene uncertain. The CDR3 loop spans 13 amino acids. V gave up 4 bases and J gave up 2 bases, with 10 bases separating them. Germline V gene data show CDR1 as SGDLS and CDR2 as YYNGEE. CDR3 residues: CASSPLNAYEQYF. In DNA, the CDR3 is TGTGCCAGCAGCCCACTGAATGCCTACGAGCAGTACTTC.

The rearrangement joins TRBV12-2 to TRBJ1-4; the table's D gene call, TRBD1, was not cross checked with the DNA. TRBV12-2 is a known pseudogene. The CDR3 is 19 amino acids. CDR3 residues: CASRLRDRGPSVANEKLFF. For the CDR3, the DNA is TGTGCAAGTCGCTTAAGGGACAGGGGGCCTTCTGTAGCTAATGAAAAACTGTTTTTT.

This clone has a single count. The chain combines TRBV28 with TRBJ1-1; 9 bases match TRBD1. Trimming cost V 3 bases and J 1 base; bases outside gene matches: 15. CDR1 is MDHEN and CDR2 is SYDVKM in the germline V gene. The CDR3 consists of 19 residues. CDR3 sequence reads: CASSLISQGAKRENTEAFF. DNA for the CDR3: TGTGCCAGCAGTTTGATCTCACAGGGGGCGAAAAGGGAGAACACTGAAGCTTTCTTT.